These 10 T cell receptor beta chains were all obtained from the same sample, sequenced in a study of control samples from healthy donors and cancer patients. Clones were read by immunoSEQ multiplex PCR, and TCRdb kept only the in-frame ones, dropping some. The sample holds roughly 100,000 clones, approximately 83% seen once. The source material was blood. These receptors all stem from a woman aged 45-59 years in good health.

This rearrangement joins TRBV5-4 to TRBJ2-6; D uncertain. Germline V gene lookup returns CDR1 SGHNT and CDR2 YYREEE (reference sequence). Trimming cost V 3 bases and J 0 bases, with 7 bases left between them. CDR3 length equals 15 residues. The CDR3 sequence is CASSSPSSGANVLTF. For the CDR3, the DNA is TGTGCCAGCAGCTCCCCAAGCTCTGGGGCCAACGTCCTGACTTTC.

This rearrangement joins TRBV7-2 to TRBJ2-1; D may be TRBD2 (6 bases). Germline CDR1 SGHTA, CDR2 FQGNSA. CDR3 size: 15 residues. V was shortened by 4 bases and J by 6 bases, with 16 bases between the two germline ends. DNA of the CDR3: TGTGCCAGCAGCTCAAGAATGGCGGGATCCAATGAGCAGTTCTTC. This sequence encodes CASSSRMAGSNEQFF.

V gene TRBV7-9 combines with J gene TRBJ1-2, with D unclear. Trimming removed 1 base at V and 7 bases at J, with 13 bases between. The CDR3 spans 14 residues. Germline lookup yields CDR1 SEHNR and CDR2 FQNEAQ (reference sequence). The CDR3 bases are TGTGCCAGCAGCTTAGAAATTGGGGAGTTTGGCTACACCTTC. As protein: CASSLEIGEFGYTF.

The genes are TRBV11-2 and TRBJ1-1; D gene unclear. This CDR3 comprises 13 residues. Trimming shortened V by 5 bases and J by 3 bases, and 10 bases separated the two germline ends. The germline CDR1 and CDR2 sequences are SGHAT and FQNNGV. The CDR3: CASSPRGDTEAFF. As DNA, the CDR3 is TGTGCCAGCAGCCCCCGGGGAGACACTGAAGCTTTCTTT.

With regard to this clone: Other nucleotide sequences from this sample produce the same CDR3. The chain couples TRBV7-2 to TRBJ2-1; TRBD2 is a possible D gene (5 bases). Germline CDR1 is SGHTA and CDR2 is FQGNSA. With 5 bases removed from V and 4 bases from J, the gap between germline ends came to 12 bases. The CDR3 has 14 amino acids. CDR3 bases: TGTGCCAGCAGCCCGCCGGGAATATACAATGAGCAGTTCTTC. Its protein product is CASSPPGIYNEQFF.

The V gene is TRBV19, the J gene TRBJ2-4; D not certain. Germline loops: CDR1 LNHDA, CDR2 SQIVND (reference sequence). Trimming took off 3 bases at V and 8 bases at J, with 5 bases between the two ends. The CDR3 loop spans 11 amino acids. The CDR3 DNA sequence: TGTGCCAGTAGTATGCAAGACATTCAGTACTTC. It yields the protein CASSMQDIQYF. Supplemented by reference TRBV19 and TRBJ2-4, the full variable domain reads DGGITQSPKYLFRKEGQNVTLSCEQNLNHDAMYWYRQDPGQGLRLIYYSQIVNDFQKGDIAEGYSVSREKKESFPLTVTSAQKNPTAFYLCASSMQDIQYFGAGTRLSVL.

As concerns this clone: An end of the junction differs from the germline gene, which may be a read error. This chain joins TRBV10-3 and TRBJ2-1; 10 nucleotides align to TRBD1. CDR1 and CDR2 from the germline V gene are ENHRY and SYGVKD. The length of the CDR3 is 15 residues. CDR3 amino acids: CAISDRDRGLNKQFF. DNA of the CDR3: TGTGCCATCAGTGACCGGGACAGGGGCCTCAATAAGCAGTTCTTC.

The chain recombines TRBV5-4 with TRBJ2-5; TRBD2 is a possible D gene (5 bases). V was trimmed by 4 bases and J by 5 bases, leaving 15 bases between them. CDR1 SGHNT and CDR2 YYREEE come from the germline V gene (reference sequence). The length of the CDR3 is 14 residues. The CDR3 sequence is CASSSTSEVETQYF. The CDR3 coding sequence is TGTGCCAGCAGCAGCACGTCGGAGGTGGAGACCCAGTACTTC.

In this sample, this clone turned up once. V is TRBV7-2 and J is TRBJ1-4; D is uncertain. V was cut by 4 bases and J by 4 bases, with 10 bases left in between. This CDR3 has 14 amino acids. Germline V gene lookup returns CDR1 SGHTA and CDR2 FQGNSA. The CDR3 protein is CASSSLGYNEKLFF. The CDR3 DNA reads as TGTGCCAGCAGCTCACTCGGATATAATGAAAAACTGTTTTTT.

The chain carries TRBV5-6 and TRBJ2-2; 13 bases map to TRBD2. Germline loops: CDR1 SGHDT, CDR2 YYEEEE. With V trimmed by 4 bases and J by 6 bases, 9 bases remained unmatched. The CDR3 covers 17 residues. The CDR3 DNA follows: TGTGCCAGCAGCCCTGGACTAGCGGGGGCCCAGGCCGGGGAGCTGTTTTTT. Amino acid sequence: CASSPGLAGAQAGELFF.